The T cell receptor (beta chain) described here comes from a study of OX40 agonist ivuxolimab in advanced cancers. Study background: Ivuxolimab is an agonistic anti-OX40 (CD134) antibody, and patients were treated with it. Hepatocellular carcinoma, melanoma, renal cell or head and neck cancer occurred in dose-escalation patients. The group had a mean age of around 60 years, ranged from 23 to 79, and was 82.7% male.

The protocol was immunoSEQ multiplex PCR, while the TCRdb copy is restricted to in-frame clones and leaves out a portion. The repertoire holds about 100,000 clones, with about nine tenths as singletons. The receptor's source is an adult with an advanced solid tumor such as melanoma, head and neck, liver or kidney cancer. The material was CD4+ or CD8+ T cells sorted from blood, obtained in a trial of the OX40 agonist ivuxolimab.

CDR3 in amino acids: CAWSVLVGGYEQYF. The CDR3 coding sequence is TGTGCCTGGAGTGTACTCGTGGGGGGGTACGAGCAGTACTTC. The V gene is TRBV30, the J gene TRBJ2-7; TRBD2 aligns across 7 bases. CDR3 size: 14 residues. Germline lookup yields CDR1 GTSNPN and CDR2 SVGIG (reference sequence). V lost 0 bases and J lost 4; bases outside the gene matches: 6.